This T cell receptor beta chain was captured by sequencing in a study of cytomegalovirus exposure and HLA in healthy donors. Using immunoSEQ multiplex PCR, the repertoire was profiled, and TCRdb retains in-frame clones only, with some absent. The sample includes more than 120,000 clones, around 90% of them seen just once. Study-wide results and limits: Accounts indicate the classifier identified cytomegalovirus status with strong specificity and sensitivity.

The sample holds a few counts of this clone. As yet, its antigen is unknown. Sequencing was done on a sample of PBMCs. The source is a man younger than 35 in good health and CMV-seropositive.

DNA of the CDR3: TGTGCCAGTACCGGGACAGTGAATCAGCCCCAGCATTTT. This encodes CASTGTVNQPQHF. The V and J genes are TRBV19 and TRBJ1-5, with TRBD1 identical over 7 bases. This CDR3 is 13 amino acids long. The V gene end was trimmed by 7 bases and the J gene end by 4 bases; junction bases not matched to a gene: 4. CDR1 and CDR2 (germline): LNHDA, SQIVND (reference sequence).